These 19 T cell receptor beta chains came from one sample sequenced in a study. Using its own MiXCR run on the 5' RACE reads, TCRdb lists one record per CDR3 protein. The sample includes roughly 46,000 distinct CDR3 sequences, about 28% of them seen just once. The sample consisted of naive CD4+ T cells sorted from blood. Noted subset: naive CD4+ T cells, CD4+CD45RA+CD25-. These receptors were obtained from a female donor with breast cancer.

Many counts were recorded for this clonotype. The chain is built from TRBV6-6 and TRBJ1-1; D call uncertain. Trimming stripped 4 bases from V and 3 bases from J, with 9 bases between. The V gene's germline CDR1 is MNHNY and CDR2 SVGAGI (reference sequence). The CDR3 runs 13 residues. The CDR3 nucleotides read TGTGCCAGCAGTTGGGAGGCGGACACTGAAGCTTTCTTT. This translates into CASSWEADTEAFF.

This clonotype has only a few counts. V usage is TRBV29-1 and J usage is TRBJ1-1, with TRBD1 identical over 7 bases. Germline CDR1 is SQVTM and CDR2 is ANQGSEA. The V segment lost 6 bases and the J segment 0 bases; nucleotides outside the gene matches: 10. The CDR3 sequence is 15 residues long. The CDR3 sequence: CSVGLRGGMNTEAFF. CDR3 bases: TGCAGCGTGGGTCTCAGGGGGGGGATGAACACTGAAGCTTTCTTT.

This clonotype occurred a few times. CDR3 DNA sequence: TGCGCCAGCAGCTTACGGACAGGGGCGGCTGAAGCTTTCTTT. It codes for CASSLRTGAAEAFF. This rearrangement joins TRBV5-1 to TRBJ1-1, with 9 positions matching TRBD1. Germline V gene lookup returns CDR1 SGHRS and CDR2 YFSETQ. V dropped 2 bases and J dropped 6; count of bases not matched to a gene: 5. This CDR3 region has 14 residues.

The V gene is TRBV30, the J gene TRBJ1-5; D is uncertain. The CDR3 totals 12 residues. The V and J ends lost 4 bases and 3 bases respectively, with 7 bases between them. Germline V CDR1 and CDR2: GTSNPN, SVGIG (reference sequence). CDR3 sequence: CAWNRDNQPQHF. CDR3 DNA sequence: TGTGCCTGGAACAGAGACAATCAGCCCCAGCATTTT.

Here the CDR3 DNA reads TGTGCCAGAAGGCCTACCGGGACAGGGAACCGCGGCTACACCTTC. Encoded protein: CARRPTGTGNRGYTF. The genes are TRBV7-9 and TRBJ1-2; TRBD1 aligns across 9 bases. The germline CDR1 and CDR2 sequences are SEHNR and FQNEAQ (reference sequence). Unmatched junction bases numbered 16, after V lost 9 bases and J lost 8 bases. The CDR3 sequence is 15 residues long.

This clonotype was seen only a few times. The chain joins TRBV20-1 to TRBJ2-1; D gene unclear. The CDR3 loop spans 12 amino acids. Trimming took 6 bases from V and 8 from J, leaving 14 bases between them. The germline V gene has CDR1 DFQATT and CDR2 SNEGSKA (reference sequence). CDR3 DNA sequence: TGCAGTGCCCAGGACGAGTCGCATGAGCAGTTCTTC. The encoded protein is CSAQDESHEQFF.

This chain uses TRBV5-1 with TRBJ1-1, with a weak D call TRBD1 (5 bases). The V end lost 4 bases, the J end lost 6 bases, and 13 bases lay between the germline ends. Germline V CDR1 and CDR2: SGHRS, YFSETQ. The CDR3 has 13 residues. The CDR3 reads CASSRDVESEAFF. CDR3 sequence (DNA): TGCGCCAGCAGCCGGGACGTAGAGTCTGAAGCTTTCTTT. Variable domain in full (rest from reference TRBV5-1 and TRBJ1-1): KAGVTQTPRYLIKTRGQQVTLSCSPISGHRSVSWYQQTPGQGLQFLFEYFSETQRNKGNFPGRFSGRQFSNSRSEMNVSTLELGDSALYLCASSRDVESEAFFGQGTRLTVV.

In this sample, this clonotype is medium-sized. The V and J genes are TRBV15 and TRBJ2-4, with TRBD2 matching 10 bases. The CDR3 is made up of 18 amino acids. V shed 0 bases and J 7 bases; nucleotides not matched to a gene: 12. The germline CDR1 and CDR2 sequences are LNHNV and YYDKDF (reference sequence). This CDR3 is CATSRELAGRISSNIQYF. The CDR3 nucleotides are TGTGCCACCAGCAGAGAACTAGCGGGAAGGATCAGCTCGAACATTCAGTACTTC.

This clonotype was detected a few times. The chain employs TRBV5-6 and TRBJ2-7, with TRBD1 as a possible D gene (5 bases). Between the trimmed V and J ends, which lost 4 bases and 7 bases, there was a span of 15 bases. The CDR3 consists of 13 residues. Germline V lookup: CDR1 SGHDT, CDR2 YYEEEE. The CDR3 nucleotides read TGTGCCAGCAGCCCTTCCAGGGTGGGAGAGCAGTACTTC. It yields the protein CASSPSRVGEQYF.

Comment on this clonotype: This could be a read error, since a much larger clone is one nucleotide away. The CDR3 here is CASSTGTLGRNEQLF. CDR3 nucleotide sequence: TGTGCCAGCAGCACCGGGACACTCGGGCGGAATGAGCAGCTCTTC. This sequence joins TRBV9 and TRBJ2-1, with D tentatively TRBD1 (6 bases). The CDR3 is 15 amino acids. Germline values: CDR1 SGDLS, CDR2 YYNGEE.

For the CDR3, the DNA is TGCAGTGCTAGAGGCCAGCTACAAGAGACCCAGTACTTC. This encodes CSARGQLQETQYF. The genes are TRBV20-1 and TRBJ2-5; no firm D call. Germline V gene data show CDR1 as DFQATT and CDR2 as SNEGSKA (reference sequence). V was trimmed by 1 base and J by 2 bases, leaving 8 bases between them. The length of the CDR3 is 13 residues.

This clonotype was observed a handful of times. The chain is built from TRBV7-9 and TRBJ2-1; TRBD2 agrees at 10 bases. This CDR3 comprises 17 residues. With V trimmed by 4 bases and J by 8 bases, 14 bases remained unmatched. Germline lookup yields CDR1 SEHNR and CDR2 FQNEAQ (reference sequence). The CDR3 bases are TGTGCCAGCAGCTCCGGCCGGCTAGCGGGAGTGATCTATGAGCAGTTCTTC. Its protein is CASSSGRLAGVIYEQFF.

This clonotype was observed a handful of times. This chain joins TRBV6-5 and TRBJ1-2; 7 positions agree with TRBD1. The CDR3 is made up of 17 amino acids. Germline-derived CDR1 and CDR2 are MNHEY and SVGAGI. Trimming at V came to 2 bases and at J to 3 bases, leaving 12 bases not matched to a gene. CDR3 DNA sequence: TGTGCCAGCAGTTACCGACCCACAGGGGCGGGGGACTATGGCTACACCTTC. Translated: CASSYRPTGAGDYGYTF.

This clonotype was found many times. V is TRBV7-2 and J is TRBJ1-3; D is possibly TRBD1 (6 bases). CDR3 length: 16 residues. V was trimmed by 2 bases and J by 4 bases, leaving 15 bases between them. Germline V gives CDR1 SGHTA, CDR2 FQGNSA. CDR3 in amino acids: CASSLRAGAGGNTIYF. The CDR3 nucleotides are TGTGCCAGCAGCTTAAGGGCAGGGGCAGGCGGAAACACCATATATTTT.

This clonotype was observed a handful of times. This chain joins TRBV12-3 or TRBV12-4 and TRBJ2-1, with 8 positions matching TRBD2. V lost 4 bases, J lost 4 bases, and 15 bases stayed unmatched. The CDR3 extends over 18 amino acids. The DNA of the CDR3 is TGTGCCAGCAGTTCCAGCGGGGTGGATAGCGGGACTTACAATGAGCAGTTCTTC. Encoded protein: CASSSSGVDSGTYNEQFF.

This chain uses TRBV4-3 with TRBJ1-1; 9 bases line up with TRBD1. Trimming removed 8 bases from V and 7 bases from J; junction bases left unmatched: 5. Looked up from germline, CDR1 is LGHNA and CDR2 is YSLEER. CDR3 length equals 12 residues. CDR3 DNA: TGCGCCAGCCGGGGACAGGGCTTTGAAGCTTTCTTT. Translation gives CASRGQGFEAFF.

The rearrangement links TRBV9 to TRBJ2-3; 8 bases are a match to TRBD2. The germline CDR1 and CDR2 sequences are SGDLS and YYNGEE. Unmatched junction bases numbered 5, after V lost 2 bases and J lost 0 bases. CDR3 length: 16 amino acids. The CDR3 region is CASSVPRGGSTDTQYF. CDR3 in DNA: TGTGCCAGCAGCGTCCCCCGGGGGGGTAGCACAGATACGCAGTATTTT.

CDR3: CASSPGMRETQYF. The DNA of the CDR3 is TGTGCCAGCAGCCCGGGAATGAGGGAGACCCAGTACTTC. The rearrangement links TRBV7-3 to TRBJ2-5; maybe TRBD2 (5 bases). CDR1 is SGHTA, CDR2 FQGTGA, per germline. V was clipped by 5 bases and J by 5 bases, with 12 bases between them. The CDR3 runs to 13 residues.

This clonotype was recorded many times. The genes are TRBV7-6 and TRBJ2-2; TRBD2 agrees at 8 bases. The CDR3 runs to 14 residues. V lost 5 bases, J lost 6 bases, and 5 bases stayed unmatched. The germline V gene encodes CDR1 SGHVS and CDR2 FNYEAQ. The DNA of the CDR3 is TGTGCCAGCAGCCCGCGGGGGGCCTCCGGGGAGCTGTTTTTT. Residues: CASSPRGASGELFF. The full variable domain, its missing parts supplied by reference TRBV7-6 and TRBJ2-2, is GAGVSQSPRYKVTKRGQDVALRCDPISGHVSLYWYRQALGQGPEFLTYFNYEAQQDKSGLPNDRFSAERPEGSISTLTIQRTEQRDSAMYRCASSPRGASGELFFGEGSRLTVL.